This T cell receptor beta chain was recovered during a study of T cell changes during pregnancy in multiple sclerosis. TCRdb's table, derived via immunoSEQ multiplex PCR, lists solely in-frame clones and lacks some. The sample records about 110,000 clones, 85% to 95% being singletons. V dropped 4 bases and J dropped 3 bases, with 6 bases sitting between them. The germline V gene has CDR1 LNHDA and CDR2 SQIVND (reference sequence). CDR3 length equals 12 residues. The rearrangement uses TRBV19 and TRBJ1-1; D uncertain. The sequence came from a female donor in good health, enrolled as a control in a pregnancy study. This sample comprised peripheral blood, obtained in the third trimester of pregnancy. The CDR3 reads CASSNTYTEAFF. The CDR3 coding sequence is TGTGCCAGTAGTAACACATACACTGAAGCTTTCTTT.